The present entry profiles one T cell receptor beta chain with its context. Antigen unknown. This sample also contains other DNA sequences that code for the same CDR3. The sample is drawn from a study of T cell responses to AZD1222 COVID-19 vaccine. About the study: Analysis merged second doses at about 4 or about 12 weeks.

The study's findings and limits: The donor cohort was predominantly white British with a female majority, and clonal diversity may have been underestimated. AZD1222 recipients seropositive at baseline numbered only 6 or 7. Within unmutated variant regions lay the reported targets of nearly half of spike-specific TCRs.

The method was immunoSEQ multiplex PCR; TCRdb's version includes in-frame clones alone and lacks a portion of them. The sample shows 90,000 or so clones, about 90% of them seen only once. This CDR3 contains 14 residues. Germline lookup yields CDR1 ENHRY and CDR2 SYGVKD. Trimming removed 0 bases at V and 7 bases at J, with 10 bases between. The specimen comprised peripheral blood, sampled on day 0 of AZD1222 vaccination. The genes are TRBV10-3 and TRBJ1-5; D call uncertain. The sequence derives from an adult in good health. For the CDR3, the DNA is TGTGCCATCAGTGAGTCGCGGGTCCGGCAGCCCCAGCATTTT. It codes for CAISESRVRQPQHF.